The clone carrying this T cell receptor (beta chain) occurred many times. Antigen: not known. Noted time point: sample taken at primary tumor resection. Germline assignment: CDR1 SEHNR and CDR2 FQNEAQ (reference sequence). V lost 5 bases and J 2 bases, leaving 12 bases between the germline ends. The CDR3 consists of 14 residues. This entry is derived from a study of spatial heterogeneity in lung cancer. General study points: It was found that expanded intratumoral alpha and beta TCR counts tracked tumor mutation counts.

TCRdb used MiXCR to reprocess the 5' RACE reads, holding one entry per CDR3 protein. Counted here are 9,000 to 10,000 distinct CDR3 sequences, approximately 5% occurring once; the ten biggest clones make up less than 30%. This TCR was sampled from a female donor with early-stage non-small cell lung cancer. The specimen comprised lung tumor tissue, sampled at surgery. The chain is built from TRBV7-9 and TRBJ1-1; D gene ambiguous. The chain's CDR3 is CASSLLMGNTEAFF. The CDR3 DNA reads TGTGCCAGCAGCCTTTTAATGGGCAACACTGAAGCTTTCTTT.